The 18 T cell receptor beta chains given below trace back to one sample, sequenced in a study of blood T cell repertoires in COVID-19. Repertoires were generated with immunoSEQ multiplex PCR, while TCRdb's copy carries only in-frame clones and drops some. This sample has around 110,000 clones, with just over 85% found just once. The sample taken for sequencing was peripheral blood. Every receptor here comes from a man between 40 and 49 years old with acute or convalescent COVID-19.

The chain couples TRBV6-5 to TRBJ1-2; the D gene is possibly TRBD1 (6 bases). V lost 6 bases and J 3 bases, leaving 8 bases between the germline ends. Per the germline V gene, CDR1 is MNHEY and CDR2 is SVGAGI. This CDR3 has 12 amino acids. CDR3 region: CASRPGDYGYTF. In nucleotides, the CDR3 is TGTGCCAGCAGACCAGGGGACTATGGCTACACCTTC.

V and J are TRBV29-1 and TRBJ2-2; 12 bases match TRBD1. Trimming took 7 bases from V and 3 from J; bases not matched to a gene: 3. CDR1 SQVTM and CDR2 ANQGSEA come from the germline V gene. The CDR3 length is 14 residues. This CDR3 is CSGGTGGDTGELFF. The CDR3 nucleotides read TGCAGCGGGGGGACAGGGGGCGACACCGGGGAGCTGTTTTTT.

The DNA of the CDR3 is TGTGCCAGTAGCCCCCCGAGGGTCGTGGGCAATCAGCCCCAGCATTTT. It yields the protein CASSPPRVVGNQPQHF. The V gene is TRBV19, the J gene TRBJ1-5; D not certain. V gave up 6 bases and J gave up 2 bases, with 17 bases separating them. From germline, CDR1 is LNHDA and CDR2 SQIVND (reference sequence). This CDR3 comprises 16 residues.

The genes are TRBV2 and TRBJ1-1; D remains ambiguous. The germline V gene encodes CDR1 SNHLY and CDR2 FYNNEI. V lost 6 bases to trimming and J lost 4 bases, with 12 bases between them. This CDR3 region has 13 residues. CDR3 in amino acids: CASRPQVGTEAFF. For the CDR3, the DNA is TGTGCCAGCAGGCCCCAGGTGGGCACTGAAGCTTTCTTT.

The chain has TRBV6-5 and TRBJ2-2; D remains ambiguous. Germline CDR1 and CDR2: MNHEY and SVGAGI. The CDR3 is 15 amino acids. Deletions cut 10 bases from V and 3 bases from J, with 18 bases between. CDR3 nucleotide sequence: TGTGCCACCTACCAGAGGCGTGGGTACACCGGGGAGCTGTTTTTT. As protein: CATYQRRGYTGELFF.

The chain is built from TRBV4-3 and TRBJ1-4; 10 positions agree with TRBD1. The CDR3 totals 17 residues. V was clipped by 0 bases and J by 5 bases; unmatched bases: 6. Per germline, CDR1 LGHNA and CDR2 YSLEER. The CDR3 sequence: CASSQDRQTGGNEKLFF. The CDR3 nucleotides read TGCGCCAGCAGCCAAGATCGGCAGACAGGGGGCAATGAAAAACTGTTTTTT.

The chain uses TRBV4-1 and TRBJ1-1; 10 bases map to TRBD1. After removal of 4 bases from V and 1 base from J, the junction contained 0 bases not matched to a gene. The V gene's germline CDR1 is MGHRA and CDR2 YSYEKL. This CDR3 contains 14 residues. Here the CDR3 reads CASSRDRGNTEAFF. The DNA for the CDR3 is TGCGCCAGCAGCCGGGACAGGGGGAACACTGAAGCTTTCTTT.

With respect to this clone: The identical CDR3 is also encoded by other nucleotide sequences in the sample. CDR3 DNA: TGTGCCAGCAGCCAGGGCGGGACAGCCAACACTGAAGCTTTCTTT. This gives the protein CASSQGGTANTEAFF. The V and J genes are TRBV4-2 and TRBJ1-1, with 7 bases that match TRBD1. Germline CDR1 LGHNA, CDR2 YNFKEQ. V lost 3 bases and J lost 2; bases outside the gene matches: 6. The CDR3 extends over 15 amino acids.

CDR3 loop: CASSIAGATDTQYF. CDR3 DNA sequence: TGTGCCAGCAGCATAGCAGGGGCCACAGATACGCAGTATTTT. The chain recombines TRBV6-5 with TRBJ2-3; TRBD1 might be the D (6 bases). Germline V gives CDR1 MNHEY, CDR2 SVGAGI. Trimming took off 6 bases at V and 2 bases at J, with 12 bases between the two ends. The CDR3 is made up of 14 amino acids.

This clone was seen a few times. This chain uses TRBV19 with TRBJ1-3, with 7 bases matching TRBD1. Germline CDR1 reads LNHDA; CDR2 reads SQIVND (reference sequence). Trimming at V came to 7 bases and at J to 0 bases, leaving 3 bases not matched to a gene. The CDR3 has 14 amino acids. The CDR3 sequence: CASIDRASGNTIYF. The CDR3 DNA reads TGTGCCAGTATCGACAGGGCCTCTGGAAACACCATATATTTT.

This rearrangement joins TRBV19 to TRBJ1-3, with D unresolved. V lost 7 bases and J lost 4, with 5 bases in between. There are 11 residues in the CDR3. Germline CDR1 is LNHDA and CDR2 is SQIVND (reference sequence). For the CDR3, the DNA is TGTGCCAGTATGGGCGGAAACACCATATATTTT. Translation: CASMGGNTIYF.

The chain is built from TRBV19 and TRBJ1-1; maybe TRBD1 (6 bases). Deletions cut 0 bases from V and 8 bases from J, with 13 bases between. Germline CDR1 is LNHDA and CDR2 is SQIVND (reference sequence). There are 14 residues in the CDR3. This CDR3 reads CASSIDSGQQEAFF. In DNA form, the CDR3 reads TGTGCCAGTAGTATAGATTCTGGACAGCAAGAAGCTTTCTTT.

The chain links TRBV4-1 to TRBJ2-7, with 7 bases matching TRBD1. Trimming took 2 bases from V and 4 from J; bases not matched to a gene: 8. Germline CDR1 is MGHRA and CDR2 is YSYEKL. This CDR3 contains 15 residues. This chain's CDR3 is CASSQRSGQEYEQYF. The CDR3 coding sequence is TGCGCCAGCAGCCAAAGGTCCGGACAGGAGTACGAGCAGTACTTC.

V usage is TRBV2 and J usage is TRBJ2-5; D unclear. Per germline, CDR1 SNHLY and CDR2 FYNNEI. The germline V and J ends were trimmed by 1 base and 4 bases, with 4 bases remaining between them. The CDR3 sequence is 12 residues long. Here the CDR3 reads CASSEGRETQYF. The CDR3 DNA reads as TGTGCCAGCAGTGAAGGTAGAGAGACCCAGTACTTC.

Only one count was recorded for this clone. V gene TRBV5-4 combines with J gene TRBJ2-4; unclear D gene. Deletions cut 1 base from V and 8 bases from J, with 10 bases between. Germline assignment: CDR1 SGHNT and CDR2 YYREEE (reference sequence). The CDR3 has 13 residues. In DNA form, the CDR3 reads TGTGCCAGCAGCTTGCTTACAGCAGACATTCAGTACTTC. Its translation: CASSLLTADIQYF.

CDR3 DNA sequence: TGTGCCAGCAGTACCTGGACAGGGACGAGTGGCTACACCTTC. Its protein is CASSTWTGTSGYTF. The rearrangement uses TRBV6-5 and TRBJ1-2; 8 bases agree with TRBD1. The germline V gene encodes CDR1 MNHEY and CDR2 SVGAGI. This CDR3 contains 14 residues. V lost 5 bases and J lost 7; bases outside the gene matches: 9.

This rearrangement joins TRBV6-2 or TRBV6-3 to TRBJ1-2; D unresolved. The germline V and J ends were trimmed by 2 bases and 1 base, with 5 bases remaining between them. In germline, CDR1 is MNHEY, CDR2 SVGEGT. The CDR3 extends over 13 amino acids. CDR3 nucleotide sequence: TGTGCCAGCAGTTACAACAGTAACTATGGCTACACCTTC. It codes for CASSYNSNYGYTF.

The chain recombines TRBV21-1 with TRBJ1-5; no DNA check was done on the table's D call, TRBD1. TRBV21-1 is classified as a pseudogene. CDR3 length equals 15 residues. CDR3 DNA sequence: TGTGCCAGCAGCATTAGACAGGATAGCAATCAGCCCCAGCATTTT. Protein: CASSIRQDSNQPQHF.